This T cell receptor (beta chain) was identified in a study of cytomegalovirus exposure and HLA in healthy donors. V shed 3 bases and J shed 8 bases, with 16 bases lying between them. CDR1 is MNHNS and CDR2 is SASEGT in the germline V gene. The CDR3 runs to 14 residues. PCR used 60 Vbeta primers and 13 Jbeta primers. The protocol was immunoSEQ multiplex PCR, while the TCRdb copy is restricted to in-frame clones and leaves out a portion. This table holds under 200,000 clones, about 81% found once. This receptor was obtained from a woman aged 18-29 years in good health and CMV-seropositive. The rearrangement links TRBV6-1 to TRBJ1-2, with D possibly matching TRBD1 (5 bases). The specimen was PBMCs. The CDR3 loop is CASSDSMGLGGYTF. The CDR3 DNA reads as TGTGCCAGCAGTGACTCCATGGGGCTCGGGGGCTACACCTTC.